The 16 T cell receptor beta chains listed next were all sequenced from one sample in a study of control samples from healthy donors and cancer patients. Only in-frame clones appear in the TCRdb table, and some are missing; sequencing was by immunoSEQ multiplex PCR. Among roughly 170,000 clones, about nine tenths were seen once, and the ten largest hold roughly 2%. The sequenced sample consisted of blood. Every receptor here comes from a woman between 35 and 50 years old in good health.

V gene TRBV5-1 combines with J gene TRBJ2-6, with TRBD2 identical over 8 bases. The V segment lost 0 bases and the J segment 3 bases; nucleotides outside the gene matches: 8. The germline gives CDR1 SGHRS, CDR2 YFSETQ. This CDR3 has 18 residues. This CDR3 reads CASSLVTGTSYGANVLTF. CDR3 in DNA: TGCGCCAGCAGCTTGGTAACCGGGACTAGTTATGGGGCCAACGTCCTGACTTTC. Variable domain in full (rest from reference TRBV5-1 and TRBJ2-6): KAGVTQTPRYLIKTRGQQVTLSCSPISGHRSVSWYQQTPGQGLQFLFEYFSETQRNKGNFPGRFSGRQFSNSRSEMNVSTLELGDSALYLCASSLVTGTSYGANVLTFGAGSRLTVL.

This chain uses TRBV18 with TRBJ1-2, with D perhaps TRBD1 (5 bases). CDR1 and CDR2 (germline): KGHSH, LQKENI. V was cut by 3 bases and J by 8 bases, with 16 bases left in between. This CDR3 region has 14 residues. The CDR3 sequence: CASSPNPGTEGYTF. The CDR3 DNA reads TGTGCCAGCTCACCTAATCCAGGGACGGAAGGCTACACCTTC.

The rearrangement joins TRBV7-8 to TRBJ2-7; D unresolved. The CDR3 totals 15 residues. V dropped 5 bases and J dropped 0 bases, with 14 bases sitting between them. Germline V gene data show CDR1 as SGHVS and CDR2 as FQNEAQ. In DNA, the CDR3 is TGTGCCAGCAGCATACAGCTGAGTTTCTCCTACGAGCAGTACTTC. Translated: CASSIQLSFSYEQYF.

CDR3 in amino acids: CASSSDRPTGELFF. In DNA, the CDR3 is TGTGCCAGCAGCTCGGACAGACCCACCGGGGAGCTGTTTTTT. The V and J genes are TRBV13 and TRBJ2-2; a weak D match, TRBD1 (6 bases). The CDR3 consists of 14 residues. Looked up from germline, CDR1 is PRHDT and CDR2 is FYEKMQ (reference sequence). V was shortened by 4 bases and J by 4 bases, with 10 bases between the two germline ends.

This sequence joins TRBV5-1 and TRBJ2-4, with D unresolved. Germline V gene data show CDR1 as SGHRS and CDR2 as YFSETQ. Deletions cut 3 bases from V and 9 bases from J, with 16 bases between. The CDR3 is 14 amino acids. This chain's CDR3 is CASSSPRLGAIQYF. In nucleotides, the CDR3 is TGCGCCAGCAGCTCCCCCCGGTTAGGAGCCATTCAGTACTTC.

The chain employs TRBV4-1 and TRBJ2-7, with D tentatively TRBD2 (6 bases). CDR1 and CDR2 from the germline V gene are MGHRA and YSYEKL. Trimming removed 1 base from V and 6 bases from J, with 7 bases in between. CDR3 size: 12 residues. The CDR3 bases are TGCGCCAGCAGCCAAGTCGGGGGCGAGCAGTACTTC. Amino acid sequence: CASSQVGGEQYF.

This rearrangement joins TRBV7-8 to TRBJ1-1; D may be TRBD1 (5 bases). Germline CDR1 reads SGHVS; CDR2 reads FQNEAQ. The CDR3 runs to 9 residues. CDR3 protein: CAPTEEAFF. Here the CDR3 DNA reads TGTGCTCCGACAGAAGAAGCTTTCTTT.

CDR3 DNA: TGCGCCAGCAGCCCTATTATCGACACCGGGGAGCTGTTTTTT. Translating gives CASSPIIDTGELFF. This chain connects TRBV5-1 to TRBJ2-2; D ambiguous. This CDR3 comprises 14 residues. The germline V and J ends were trimmed by 4 bases and 3 bases, with 10 bases remaining between them. Germline loops: CDR1 SGHRS, CDR2 YFSETQ.

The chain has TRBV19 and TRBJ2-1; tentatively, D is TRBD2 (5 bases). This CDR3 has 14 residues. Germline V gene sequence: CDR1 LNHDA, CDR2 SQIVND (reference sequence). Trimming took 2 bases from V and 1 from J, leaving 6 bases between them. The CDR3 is CASSITGSYNEQFF. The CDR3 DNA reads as TGTGCCAGTAGTATAACGGGATCCTACAATGAGCAGTTCTTC.

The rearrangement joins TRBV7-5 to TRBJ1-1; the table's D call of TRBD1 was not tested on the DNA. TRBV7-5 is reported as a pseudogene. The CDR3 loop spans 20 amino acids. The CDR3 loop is CVRSLARDRGARKHGTEAFF. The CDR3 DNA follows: TGTGTCAGAAGCTTAGCCCGGGACAGGGGGGCGCGGAAGCATGGCACTGAAGCTTTCTTT.

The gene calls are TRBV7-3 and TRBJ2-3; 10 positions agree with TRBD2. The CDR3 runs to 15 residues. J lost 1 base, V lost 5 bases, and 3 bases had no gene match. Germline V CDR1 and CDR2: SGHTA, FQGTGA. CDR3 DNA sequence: TGTGCCAGCAGCGAAGGACTAGCGGGCACAGATACGCAGTATTTT. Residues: CASSEGLAGTDTQYF.

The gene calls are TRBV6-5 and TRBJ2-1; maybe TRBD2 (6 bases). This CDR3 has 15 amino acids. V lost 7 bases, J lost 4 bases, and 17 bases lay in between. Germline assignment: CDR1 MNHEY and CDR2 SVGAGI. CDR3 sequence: CASTPRGSSYNEQFF. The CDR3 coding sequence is TGTGCCAGCACTCCTCGGGGGTCCTCTTACAATGAGCAGTTCTTC.

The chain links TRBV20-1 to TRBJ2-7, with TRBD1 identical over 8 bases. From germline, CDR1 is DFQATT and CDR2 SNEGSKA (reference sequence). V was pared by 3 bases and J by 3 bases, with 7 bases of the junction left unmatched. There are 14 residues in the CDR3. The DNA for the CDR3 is TGCAGTGCTAGTAGACAGGGGACGAACTACGAGCAGTACTTC. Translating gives CSASRQGTNYEQYF.

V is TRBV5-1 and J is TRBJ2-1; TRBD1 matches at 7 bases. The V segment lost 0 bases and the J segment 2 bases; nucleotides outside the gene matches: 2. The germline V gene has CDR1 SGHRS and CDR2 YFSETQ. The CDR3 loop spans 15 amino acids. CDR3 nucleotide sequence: TGCGCCAGCAGCTTGGGACAGGGACCCTACAATGAGCAGTTCTTC. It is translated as CASSLGQGPYNEQFF.

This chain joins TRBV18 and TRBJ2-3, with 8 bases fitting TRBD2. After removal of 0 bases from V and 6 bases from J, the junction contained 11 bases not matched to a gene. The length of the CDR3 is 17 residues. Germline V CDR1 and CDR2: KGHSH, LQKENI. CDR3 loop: CASSPPRGSGALDTQYF. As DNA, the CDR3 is TGTGCCAGCTCACCACCGAGAGGTAGCGGGGCTTTGGATACGCAGTATTTT.

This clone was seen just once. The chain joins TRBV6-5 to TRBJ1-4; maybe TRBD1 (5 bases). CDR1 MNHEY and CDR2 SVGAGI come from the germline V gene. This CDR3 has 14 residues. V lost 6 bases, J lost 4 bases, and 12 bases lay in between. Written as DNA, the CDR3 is TGTGCCAGCAGAGACTGGGGGGGTAATGAAAAACTGTTTTTT. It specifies CASRDWGGNEKLFF.